The text below deals with one TCR beta chain. What it binds is unknown. The data belong to a study of CD8 T cells in ankylosing spondylitis. Broader study findings: As for the disease-linked clones, they showed a CD8+ phenotype and occurred at relatively low frequencies in peripheral blood. The authors reported significant enrichment of disease-linked clones in matched ankylosing spondylitis synovial fluid. What seemed typical of ankylosing spondylitis blood was a TCR beta motif built from eight highly homologous variants.

TCR beta libraries were made by quantitative 5'-RACE with molecular barcodes. In TCRdb, the 5' RACE reads were re-called with MiXCR into one record per CDR3 protein. The data hold 250,000 to 350,000 distinct CDR3 sequences, with 15% to 25% observed a single time. The CDR3 is 13 residues long. The V segment lost 4 bases and the J segment 6 bases; nucleotides outside the gene matches: 5. Germline loops: CDR1 SGHRS, CDR2 YFSETQ. The source material was blood, either unsorted or a sorted T cell fraction (not recorded which). This chain joins TRBV5-1 and TRBJ1-1; 8 nucleotides match TRBD1. The TCR comes from a male donor with ankylosing spondylitis or in good health (not recorded which). CDR3 DNA sequence: TGCGCCAGCAGCGAAGACAGGGGTCCTGAAGCTTTCTTT. Residues: CASSEDRGPEAFF. The full variable domain, in which reference TRBV5-1 and TRBJ1-1 provide the parts outside the CDR3, is KAGVTQTPRYLIKTRGQQVTLSCSPISGHRSVSWYQQTPGQGLQFLFEYFSETQRNKGNFPGRFSGRQFSNSRSEMNVSTLELGDSALYLCASSEDRGPEAFFGQGTRLTVV.